This T cell receptor (beta chain) was identified during a study of blood T cell repertoires in COVID-19. Background on the study: Italy, Spain and the United States were the sources of the convalescent and acute COVID-19 samples. T cells, B-cell-depleted T cells, or PBMCs supplied cDNA or gDNA.

Per the original methods: Estimates of nucleated cell counts were drawn from the amplification of reference gene primers. Generated by immunoSEQ multiplex PCR, the TCRdb table keeps only in-frame clones and is missing some. V and J calls and clone size follow that table, whereas D and trimming were derived from the DNA. The data contain approximately 170,000 clones, roughly nine tenths of them seen just once; the ten biggest clones take up about 1.1%. Trimming removed 3 bases at V and 4 bases at J, with 12 bases between. Germline V CDR1 and CDR2: MDHEN, SYDVKM. The CDR3 length is 14 residues. This chain links TRBV28 with TRBJ1-2; D call uncertain. Material: peripheral blood. The receptor was derived from a man in his thirties or forties with acute or convalescent COVID-19. CDR3 loop: CASSLSSRGYGYTF. CDR3 DNA sequence: TGTGCCAGCAGTTTGTCCTCCCGGGGCTATGGCTACACCTTC.